The clone carrying this TCR beta chain was counted only a few times. Its target is unknown. This entry belongs to a study of regulatory T cells in long-lasting Graves disease. About the research overall: Recently diagnosed Graves' patients had received antithyroid drugs for under 3 months. Notes on the study in general: New patients shared approximately 970 public clonotypes, and persistent patients shared more, with approximately 2,600. TCR diversity in persistent Graves' patients was below that of newly diagnosed ones.

iRepertoire HTBI primers and Arm-PCR of CDR3 regions built TCR beta libraries. TCRdb fed the multiplex PCR reads into MiXCR, producing one record per CDR3 protein. The table has approximately 300,000 distinct CDR3 sequences, roughly 18% seen once. Indicated time point: newly diagnosed GD, antithyroid drugs for less than 3 months. The TCR library was prepared using RNA isolated from PBMCs. The diagnosis of Graves' disease used American Thyroid Association guidelines. The germline V gene has CDR1 SGHNT and CDR2 YYREEE (reference sequence). Trimming pared 2 bases from V and 6 bases from J, leaving 15 bases between. There are 15 residues in the CDR3.

The chain carries TRBV5-4 and TRBJ2-1; D not certain. This clonotype was obtained from a female donor with Graves disease. Here the sequenced sample was peripheral blood mononuclear cells (PBMCs), taken at new diagnosis, from a patient treated with antithyroid drugs. Here the CDR3 reads CASSLPGLFSNEQFF. CDR3 coding DNA: TGTGCCAGCAGCTTACCGGGCTTGTTCTCCAATGAGCAGTTCTTC. The whole variable domain, remainder taken from reference TRBV5-4 and TRBJ2-1, is ETGVTQSPTHLIKTRGQQVTLRCSSQSGHNTVSWYQQALGQGPQFIFQYYREEENGRGNFPPRFSGLQFPNYSSELNVNALELDDSALYLCASSLPGLFSNEQFFGPGTRLTVL.